These 21 T cell receptor beta chains originate from one sample sequenced in a study of T cells after yellow fever vaccination. TCRdb re-analysed the 5' RACE reads in MiXCR, keeping a single row per CDR3 protein. The sample includes about 580,000 distinct CDR3 sequences, approximately 16% seen only once; the top ten take approximately 15%. The specimen was PBMCs, collected more than 4 days after the first yellow fever vaccination. All receptors derive from a man between 18 and 29 years old who received the YFV17D yellow fever vaccine.

Only a few counts were recorded for this clonotype. The chain has TRBV6-1 and TRBJ1-6; D unresolved. Per germline, CDR1 MNHNS and CDR2 SASEGT. The CDR3 is 15 residues long. The ends were cut back, 0 bases at V and 7 bases at J, with 10 bases in the middle. The CDR3 reads CASSEAPGRNSPLHF. The CDR3 DNA sequence: TGTGCCAGCAGTGAAGCGCCTGGGCGAAATTCACCCCTCCACTTT.

J is TRBJ2-7 and V is TRBV12-3 or TRBV12-4; D gene ambiguous. The CDR3 runs to 14 residues. Between the trimmed V and J ends, which lost 2 bases and 3 bases, there was a span of 11 bases. This CDR3 is CASSLWAGLYEQYV. CDR3 bases: TGTGCCAGCAGTTTATGGGCAGGTCTCTACGAGCAGTACGTC.

This clonotype was detected a few times. This chain joins TRBV7-9 and TRBJ1-5; TRBD1 is a possible D gene (5 bases). Per the germline V gene, CDR1 is SEHNR and CDR2 is FQNEAQ (reference sequence). The CDR3 consists of 16 residues. The V gene lost 5 bases and the J gene lost 3 bases, with 17 bases spanning the gap. The CDR3 is CASSPSWAGPNQPQHF. In DNA, the CDR3 is TGTGCCAGCAGCCCCAGCTGGGCAGGGCCCAATCAGCCCCAGCATTTT. The variable domain in full, with the rest retrieved from reference TRBV7-9 and TRBJ1-5, is DTGVSQNPRHKITKRGQNVTFRCDPISEHNRLYWYRQTLGQGPEFLTYFQNEAQLEKSRLLSDRFSAERPKGSFSTLEIQRTEQGDSAMYLCASSPSWAGPNQPQHFGDGTRLSIL.

A few counts support this clonotype. The rearrangement uses TRBV27 and TRBJ1-2; 8 positions match TRBD1. J gave up 8 bases and V 5 bases, and 7 bases lay outside the gene matches. Germline lookup yields CDR1 MNHEY and CDR2 SMNVEV (reference sequence). This CDR3 is built from 13 residues. CDR3 sequence reads: CASSRQGTEGYTF. In nucleotides, the CDR3 is TGTGCCAGCAGTAGACAGGGGACGGAGGGCTACACCTTC.

Only a few counts were recorded for this clonotype. The V call is TRBV24-1, the J call TRBJ1-4, with a possible D match to TRBD1 (5 bases). V was clipped by 9 bases and J by 3 bases, with 10 bases between them. CDR3 size: 13 residues. Looked up from germline, CDR1 is KGHDR and CDR2 is SFDVKD. The DNA of the CDR3 is TGTGCCACCGGGACTGGGTCTAATGAAAAACTGTTTTTT. Translating it yields CATGTGSNEKLFF.

The chain is built from TRBV12-3 or TRBV12-4 and TRBJ2-5; D not resolved. This CDR3 comprises 14 residues. The V gene lost 2 bases and the J gene lost 0 bases, with 7 bases spanning the gap. The CDR3 DNA follows: TGTGCCAGCAGTTTATGGTGGGACCAAGAGACCCAGTACTTC. It specifies CASSLWWDQETQYF.

This clonotype was counted only a few times. The chain links TRBV19 to TRBJ1-4; D unclear. Trimming left V 6 bases short and J 8 bases short, with 16 bases between. CDR1 LNHDA and CDR2 SQIVND come from the germline V gene (reference sequence). The length of the CDR3 is 14 residues. CDR3 bases: TGTGCCAGTAGACCTCCGCAGGTCCCCGAAAAACTGTTTTTT. Translating it yields CASRPPQVPEKLFF.

The table lists this clonotype with a few counts. This chain uses TRBV7-6 with TRBJ2-5, with D uncertain. CDR3 length: 12 amino acids. Germline V gene data show CDR1 as SGHVS and CDR2 as FNYEAQ. Trimming took 5 bases from V and 3 from J, leaving 7 bases between them. Here the CDR3 reads CASSPHEETQYF. The CDR3 DNA sequence: TGTGCCAGCAGCCCCCACGAAGAGACCCAGTACTTC.

This clonotype occurred a few times. The chain links TRBV5-1 to TRBJ1-4; TRBD1 is a possible D gene (5 bases). Germline CDR1 reads SGHRS; CDR2 reads YFSETQ. Trimming removed 0 bases at V and 14 bases at J, with 11 bases between. The CDR3 runs to 12 residues. This CDR3 reads CASSLDVGGLFF. The CDR3 DNA reads as TGCGCCAGCAGCTTGGATGTGGGGGGTCTGTTTTTT.

This chain connects TRBV7-9 to TRBJ1-3; D gene unclear. The CDR3 has 10 residues. The germline CDR1 and CDR2 sequences are SEHNR and FQNEAQ (reference sequence). Trimming removed 11 bases from V and 1 base from J, with 3 bases in between. The CDR3 protein is CAGSGNTIYF. For the CDR3, the DNA is TGTGCCGGTTCTGGAAACACCATATATTTT.

J is TRBJ1-2 and V is TRBV20-1; D not certain. This CDR3 spans 16 amino acids. Germline values: CDR1 DFQATT, CDR2 SNEGSKA (reference sequence). V was cut by 0 bases and J by 1 base, with 15 bases left in between. The DNA for the CDR3 is TGCAGTGCTAGAGATCGGAGGGTCAGGTTTAACTATGGCTACACCTTC. It codes for CSARDRRVRFNYGYTF.

The chain is built from TRBV7-8 and TRBJ1-1; D perhaps matches TRBD1 (5 bases). Germline loops: CDR1 SGHVS, CDR2 FQNEAQ. This CDR3 is 15 amino acids long. V dropped 5 bases and J dropped 0 bases, with 13 bases sitting between them. CDR3 bases: TGTGCCAGCAGCCCACCGACAGATATGAACACTGAAGCTTTCTTT. It codes for CASSPPTDMNTEAFF.

V gene TRBV24-1 combines with J gene TRBJ2-3; D gene unclear. V lost 2 bases to trimming and J lost 2 bases, with 7 bases between them. The germline V gene has CDR1 KGHDR and CDR2 SFDVKD. The CDR3 is 14 amino acids. DNA of the CDR3: TGTGCCACCAGTGATTATCAGAACACAGATACGCAGTATTTT. This encodes CATSDYQNTDTQYF.

The gene calls are TRBV18 and TRBJ2-2; D unresolved. V lost 8 bases, J lost 0 bases, and 13 bases lay in between. Germline CDR1 and CDR2: KGHSH and LQKENI. This CDR3 region has 15 residues. Here the CDR3 DNA reads TGTGCCAGCGGCAGAAGGGCGGCGAACACCGGGGAGCTGTTTTTT. Its protein is CASGRRAANTGELFF.

This rearrangement joins TRBV12-3 or TRBV12-4 to TRBJ1-5; no reliable D call. V was clipped by 6 bases and J by 5 bases, with 14 bases between them. The CDR3 is 14 residues long. CDR3 sequence: CASSWSGSDQPQHF. The CDR3 coding sequence is TGTGCCAGCAGCTGGTCGGGGTCGGATCAGCCCCAGCATTTT.

This clonotype was counted only a few times. The chain carries TRBV4-2 and TRBJ2-2; 9 bases are shared with TRBD1. Looked up from germline, CDR1 is LGHNA and CDR2 is YNFKEQ. J was trimmed by 5 bases and V by 0 bases; bases with no gene match: 13. The CDR3 spans 19 residues. CDR3 nucleotide sequence: TGTGCCAGCAGCCAAGATACCGCTCCGGGACAGGGACAAACCGGGGAGCTGTTTTTT. Translated: CASSQDTAPGQGQTGELFF.

This clonotype has only a few counts. The V gene is TRBV4-3, the J gene TRBJ1-5; D not certain. Trimming stripped 5 bases from V and 7 bases from J, with 9 bases between. The CDR3 is 12 amino acids. Germline V gene data show CDR1 as LGHNA and CDR2 as YSLEER. The CDR3 region is CASSYIGQPQHF. Written as DNA, the CDR3 is TGCGCCAGCAGCTACATCGGCCAGCCCCAGCATTTT.

The V gene is TRBV12-3 or TRBV12-4, the J gene TRBJ2-5; perhaps TRBD2 as D (7 bases). There are 12 residues in the CDR3. Trimming pared 7 bases from V and 5 bases from J, leaving 11 bases between. The CDR3 region has the DNA TGTGCCAGCACACAGGGAGGGGAGACCCAGTACTTC. Encoded protein: CASTQGGETQYF.

The chain combines TRBV28 with TRBJ2-3, with 12 bases aligning to TRBD2. V was clipped by 6 bases and J by 6 bases; unmatched bases: 10. Germline V gives CDR1 MDHEN, CDR2 SYDVKM. This CDR3 spans 16 amino acids. In DNA, the CDR3 is TGTGCCAGCAGCCAGATTGGACTAGCGGGGAGGGATACGCAGTATTTT. Amino acids: CASSQIGLAGRDTQYF. The full variable domain, in which reference TRBV28 and TRBJ2-3 provide the parts outside the CDR3, is DVKVTQSSRYLVKRTGEKVFLECVQDMDHENMFWYRQDPGLGLRLIYFSYDVKMKEKGDIPEGYSVSREKKERFSLILESASTNQTSMYLCASSQIGLAGRDTQYFGPGTRLTVL.

The chain has TRBV21-1 and TRBJ2-1. TRBV21-1 counts as a pseudogene. The CDR3 has 13 residues. Here the CDR3 reads CASRTGFSNEQFF. The DNA for the CDR3 is TGTGCCAGCAGAACGGGGTTCAGCAATGAGCAGTTCTTC.

This clonotype showed up just a few times. V and J are TRBV19 and TRBJ1-6; D is possibly TRBD1 (6 bases). This CDR3 has 16 residues. The ends were cut back, 6 bases at V and 0 bases at J, with 12 bases in the middle. Looked up from germline, CDR1 is LNHDA and CDR2 is SQIVND (reference sequence). CDR3 bases: TGTGCCAGTAGAGGACAGTTCGGCTCCTATAATTCACCCCTCCACTTT. This translates into CASRGQFGSYNSPLHF.